Sequencing of this T cell receptor beta chain was carried out in a study of blood T cells in healthy people across ages (dated by TCRdb to 2015 to 2017). For the wider study: Template switching captured roughly one uniquely barcoded TCR beta cDNA molecule per two T cells in model experiments. Age-related changes in TCR beta repertoire diversity were measured in the study by deep sequencing normalized with unique cDNA molecular identifiers. The donors were split into four age groups: young (average about 15 years), middle-aged (more than 35), aged (roughly 65) and long-lived (more than 80). To avoid experimental bias, donors of different ages were spread randomly across the sequencing lanes. Using the same blood draw, the study looked at two additional independent replicas of 1 million unique cDNA reads for two donors, one aged 18 to 30 and the other aged 80 or older.

There are many counts of this clonotype. Its cognate antigen has yet to be identified. Per-base quality was not reported, and no clone a single base away is much larger than it. Systemically healthy Caucasian individuals from Russia, 39 in total and aged roughly 6 to 90 years, were included as donors. Ten milliliters of peripheral blood were drawn from each donor into EDTA-treated Vacutainer tubes. Ficoll-Paque density-gradient centrifugation was used to isolate PBMCs, with at least 7 million per sample. Trizol reagent was used to extract total RNA from the PBMCs, yielding at least 6 micrograms per sample. For every donor, flow cytometry on a PBMC aliquot measured the percentage of naive CD45RAhigh/CD27high T cells. Library method: 5' RACE. For sequencing, an Illumina HiSeq 2500 was employed. A second PCR of 7 to 11 cycles was performed with a sample-barcoded 5' primer and a J-beta primer mix. A template-switch 5' adaptor carrying 12 random nucleotides introduced a unique molecular identifier onto each TCR beta cDNA molecule. Each sample yielded at least 3 million CDR3-containing paired-end reads. First-strand cDNA synthesis was performed from all RNA using the Mint cDNA synthesis kit, with priming by a TRBC-specific oligonucleotide. Following uracil-DNA glycosylase treatment, a first 18-cycle PCR with universal primers M1SS and BC2_uni_R was performed on all cDNA. On the authors' methods: For normalization, 1 million high-quality reads, each with a distinct molecular identifier, were randomly selected from each sample. Instead of being binned into consensus sequences, reads that shared molecular identifiers were thrown out. MiTCR, run with a Q25 quality threshold and the strictest error-elimination algorithm, handled CDR3 identification, clonotype clustering and error correction. A nonparametric unseen species model with Euler transformation was used to estimate lower-bound total TCR beta diversity. Using fastp at Q25 and MiXCR, TCRdb reprocessed the public reads and kept productive beta chains. One record per CDR3 amino acid sequence lists the most common genes and DNA. What appears here as the V and J calls and clone size reflects TCRdb's work, not the paper's. For this sample there are hundreds of thousands of distinct CDR3 sequences; less than 35% appear just once. The ten largest clones add up to 15% to 18% of the sample.

The cysteine opens and the phenylalanine closes a CDR3 of 13 amino acids. Only CDR3 DNA remains: 39 bases, in frame from the first base. Compared with germline, V lacks 3 bases and J lacks 9 bases; bases without a gene match: 8. CDR1 DFQATT and CDR2 SNEGSKA were looked up in the germline V gene (reference sequence). Study-level results and caveats: Estimates of total diversity based on one million sequenced T cells were regarded as lower bounds and as underestimates. Compared with the aged group, the long-lived group had more naive CD4+ T cells, fewer expanded clones and increased TCR diversity, a pattern suggesting age selection. Because profiling used bulk unsorted PBMCs, naive and antigen-experienced compartments could not be compared conclusively. The percentage of naive T cells measured by flow cytometry correlated strongly with observed TCR beta diversity. Observed TCR beta diversity per million T cells fell roughly linearly with age, and a significant reduction was already apparent by age roughly 40. Donor CMV infection status was unknown, potentially confounding age-related changes in expanded clonotypes.

The sequencing sample was made of blood. This clonotype was sampled from a woman aged 80 or over in good health. The receptor chain draws on TRBV20-1 and TRBJ2-7, and 10 bases in between align with TRBD2. The CDR3 corresponds to CSASPAGGLGQYF. The nucleotide sequence is given as TGCAGTGCTAGCCCAGCGGGGGGGCTTGGGCAGTACTTC.